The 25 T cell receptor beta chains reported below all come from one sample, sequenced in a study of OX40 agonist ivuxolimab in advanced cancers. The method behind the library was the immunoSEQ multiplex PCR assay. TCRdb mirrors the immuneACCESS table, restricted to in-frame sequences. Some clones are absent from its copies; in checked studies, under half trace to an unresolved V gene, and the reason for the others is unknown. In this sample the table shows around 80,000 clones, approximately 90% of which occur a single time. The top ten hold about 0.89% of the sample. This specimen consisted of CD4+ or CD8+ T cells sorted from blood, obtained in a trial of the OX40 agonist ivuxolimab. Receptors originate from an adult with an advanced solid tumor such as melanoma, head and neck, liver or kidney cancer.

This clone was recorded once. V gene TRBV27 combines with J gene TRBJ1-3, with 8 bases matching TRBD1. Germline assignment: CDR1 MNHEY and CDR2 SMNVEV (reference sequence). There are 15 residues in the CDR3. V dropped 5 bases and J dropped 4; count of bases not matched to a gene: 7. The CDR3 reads CASSRTGGPGNTIYF. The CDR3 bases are TGTGCCAGCAGTAGAACAGGGGGGCCAGGAAACACCATATATTTT.

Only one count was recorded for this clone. DNA for the CDR3: TGTGCCAGCAGCTTAGCCAGGGTAGTAGTAGGGGAGACCCAGTACTTC. The encoded protein is CASSLARVVVGETQYF. The chain couples TRBV7-6 to TRBJ2-5; weak D call: TRBD1 (5 bases). CDR3 length equals 16 residues. Trimming stripped 0 bases from V and 5 bases from J, with 16 bases between. From germline, CDR1 is SGHVS and CDR2 FNYEAQ.

This chain's CDR3 is CAWSVLRLGVKYEQYF. As DNA, the CDR3 is TGTGCCTGGAGTGTACTAAGGTTGGGAGTCAAATACGAGCAGTACTTC. The V and J genes are TRBV30 and TRBJ2-7; D perhaps matches TRBD2 (5 bases). This CDR3 has 16 residues. From germline, CDR1 is GTSNPN and CDR2 SVGIG (reference sequence). V dropped 0 bases and J dropped 4 bases, with 19 bases sitting between them.

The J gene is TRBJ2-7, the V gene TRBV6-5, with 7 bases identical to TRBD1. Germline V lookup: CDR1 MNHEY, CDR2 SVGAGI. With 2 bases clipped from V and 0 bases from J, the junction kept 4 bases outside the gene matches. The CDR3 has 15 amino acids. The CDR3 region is CASSYPAGGSYEQYF. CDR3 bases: TGTGCCAGCAGTTACCCCGCAGGGGGCTCCTACGAGCAGTACTTC.

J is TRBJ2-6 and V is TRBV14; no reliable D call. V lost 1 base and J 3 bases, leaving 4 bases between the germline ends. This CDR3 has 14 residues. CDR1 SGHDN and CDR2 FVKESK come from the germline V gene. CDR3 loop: CASSQGGGANVLTF. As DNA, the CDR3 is TGTGCCAGCAGCCAAGGGGGTGGGGCCAACGTCCTGACTTTC.

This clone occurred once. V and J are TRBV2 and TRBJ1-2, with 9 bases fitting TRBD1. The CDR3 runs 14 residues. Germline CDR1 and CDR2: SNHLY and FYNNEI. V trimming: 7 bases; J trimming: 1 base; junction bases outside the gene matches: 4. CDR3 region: CASTPGQGNYGYTF. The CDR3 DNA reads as TGTGCCAGCACCCCGGGACAGGGTAACTATGGCTACACCTTC.

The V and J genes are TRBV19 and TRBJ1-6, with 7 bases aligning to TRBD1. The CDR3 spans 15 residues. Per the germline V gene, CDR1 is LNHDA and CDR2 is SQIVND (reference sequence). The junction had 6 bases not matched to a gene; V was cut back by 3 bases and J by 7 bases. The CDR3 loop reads CASSIEGRGNSPLHF. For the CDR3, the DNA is TGTGCCAGTAGTATCGAGGGCAGGGGGAATTCACCCCTCCACTTT.

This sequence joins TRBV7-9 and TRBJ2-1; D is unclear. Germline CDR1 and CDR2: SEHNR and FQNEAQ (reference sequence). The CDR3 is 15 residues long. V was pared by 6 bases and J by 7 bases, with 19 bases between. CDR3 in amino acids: CASRPTTPFSNEQFF. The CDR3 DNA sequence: TGTGCCAGCAGGCCCACTACCCCGTTCTCAAATGAGCAGTTCTTC.

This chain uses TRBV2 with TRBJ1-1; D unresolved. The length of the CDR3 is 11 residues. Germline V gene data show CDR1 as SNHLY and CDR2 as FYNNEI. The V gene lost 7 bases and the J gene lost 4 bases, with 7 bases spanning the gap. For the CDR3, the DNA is TGTGCCAGCATTCGACTCACTGAAGCTTTCTTT. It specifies CASIRLTEAFF.

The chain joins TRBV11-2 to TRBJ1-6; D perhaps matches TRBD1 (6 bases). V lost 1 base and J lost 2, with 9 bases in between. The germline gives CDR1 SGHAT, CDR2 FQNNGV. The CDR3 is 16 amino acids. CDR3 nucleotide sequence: TGTGCCAGCAGCTTAGCGCAGGGGCCCTATAATTCACCCCTCCACTTT. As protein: CASSLAQGPYNSPLHF.

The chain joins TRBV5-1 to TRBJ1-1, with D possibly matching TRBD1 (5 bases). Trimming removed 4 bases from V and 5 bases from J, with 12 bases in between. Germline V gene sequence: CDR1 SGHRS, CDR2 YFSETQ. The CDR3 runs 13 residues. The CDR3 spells CASSTWGETEAFF. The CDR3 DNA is TGCGCCAGCAGCACGTGGGGGGAAACTGAAGCTTTCTTT.

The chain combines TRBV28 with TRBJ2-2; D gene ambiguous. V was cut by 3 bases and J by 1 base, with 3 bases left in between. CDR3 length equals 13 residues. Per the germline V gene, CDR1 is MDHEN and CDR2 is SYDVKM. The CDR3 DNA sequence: TGTGCCAGCAGTTTGTGGAACACCGGGGAGCTGTTTTTT. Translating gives CASSLWNTGELFF. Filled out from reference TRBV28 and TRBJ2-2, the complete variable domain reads DVKVTQSSRYLVKRTGEKVFLECVQDMDHENMFWYRQDPGLGLRLIYFSYDVKMKEKGDIPEGYSVSREKKERFSLILESASTNQTSMYLCASSLWNTGELFFGEGSRLTVL.

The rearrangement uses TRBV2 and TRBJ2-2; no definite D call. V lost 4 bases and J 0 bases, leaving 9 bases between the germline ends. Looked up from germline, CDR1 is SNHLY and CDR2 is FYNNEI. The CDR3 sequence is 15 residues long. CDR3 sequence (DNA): TGTGCCAGCAGTGCCGTAGGCGCGAACACCGGGGAGCTGTTTTTT. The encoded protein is CASSAVGANTGELFF.

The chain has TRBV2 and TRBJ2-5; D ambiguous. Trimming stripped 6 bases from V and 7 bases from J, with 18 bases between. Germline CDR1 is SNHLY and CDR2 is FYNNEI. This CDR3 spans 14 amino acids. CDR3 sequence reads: CASSSWTAPGTQYF. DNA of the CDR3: TGTGCCAGCAGCTCCTGGACGGCCCCCGGGACCCAGTACTTC.

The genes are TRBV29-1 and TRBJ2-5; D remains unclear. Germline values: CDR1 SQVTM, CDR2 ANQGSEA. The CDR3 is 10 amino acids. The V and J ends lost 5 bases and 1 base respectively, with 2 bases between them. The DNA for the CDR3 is TGCAGCGTTCGCCAAGAGACCCAGTACTTC. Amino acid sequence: CSVRQETQYF.

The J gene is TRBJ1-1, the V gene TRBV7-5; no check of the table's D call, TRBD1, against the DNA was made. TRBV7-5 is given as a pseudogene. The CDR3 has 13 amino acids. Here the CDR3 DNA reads TGTGTCAGAAGTGACAGGGTGAGCACTGAAGCTTTCTTT. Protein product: CVRSDRVSTEAFF.

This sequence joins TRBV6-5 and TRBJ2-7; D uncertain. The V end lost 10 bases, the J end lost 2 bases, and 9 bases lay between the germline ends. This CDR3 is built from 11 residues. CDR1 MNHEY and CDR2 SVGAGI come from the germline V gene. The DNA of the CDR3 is TGTGCCACCATCCGTCCCTACGAGCAGTACTTC. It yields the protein CATIRPYEQYF.

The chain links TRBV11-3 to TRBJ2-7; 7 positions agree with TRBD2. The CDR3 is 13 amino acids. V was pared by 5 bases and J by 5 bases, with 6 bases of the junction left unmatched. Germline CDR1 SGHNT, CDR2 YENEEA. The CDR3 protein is CASSQRGGHEQYF. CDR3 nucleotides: TGTGCCAGCAGCCAAAGGGGAGGGCACGAGCAGTACTTC.

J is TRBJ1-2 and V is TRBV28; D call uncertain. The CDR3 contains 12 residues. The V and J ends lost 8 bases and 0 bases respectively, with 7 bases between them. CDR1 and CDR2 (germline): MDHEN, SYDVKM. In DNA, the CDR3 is TGTGCCAGCTCCGGGACTAACTATGGCTACACCTTC. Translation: CASSGTNYGYTF.

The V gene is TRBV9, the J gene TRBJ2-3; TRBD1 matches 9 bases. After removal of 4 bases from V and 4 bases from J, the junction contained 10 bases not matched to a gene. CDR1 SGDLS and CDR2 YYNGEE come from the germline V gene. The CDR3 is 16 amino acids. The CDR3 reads CASSPRQGVGSDTQYF. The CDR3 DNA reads TGTGCCAGCAGCCCACGACAGGGGGTTGGTTCAGATACGCAGTATTTT.

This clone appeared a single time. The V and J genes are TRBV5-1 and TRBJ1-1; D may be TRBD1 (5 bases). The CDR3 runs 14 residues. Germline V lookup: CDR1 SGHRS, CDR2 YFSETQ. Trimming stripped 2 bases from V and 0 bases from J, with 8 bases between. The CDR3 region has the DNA TGCGCCAGCAGCTTACAGGATATGAACACTGAAGCTTTCTTT. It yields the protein CASSLQDMNTEAFF. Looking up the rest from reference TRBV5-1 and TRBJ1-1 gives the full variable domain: KAGVTQTPRYLIKTRGQQVTLSCSPISGHRSVSWYQQTPGQGLQFLFEYFSETQRNKGNFPGRFSGRQFSNSRSEMNVSTLELGDSALYLCASSLQDMNTEAFFGQGTRLTVV.

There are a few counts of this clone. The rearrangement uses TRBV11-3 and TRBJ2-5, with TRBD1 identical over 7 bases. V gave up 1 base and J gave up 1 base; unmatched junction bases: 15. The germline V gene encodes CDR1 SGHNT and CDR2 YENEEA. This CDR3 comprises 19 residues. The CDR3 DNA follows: TGTGCCAGCAGCTTAGGGCTCCCTTTCACAGGGGATAGCCAAGAGACCCAGTACTTC. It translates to CASSLGLPFTGDSQETQYF. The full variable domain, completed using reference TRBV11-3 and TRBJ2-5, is EAGVVQSPRYKIIEKKQPVAFWCNPISGHNTLYWYLQNLGQGPELLIRYENEEAVDDSQLPKDRFSAERLKGVDSTLKIQPAELGDSAVYLCASSLGLPFTGDSQETQYFGPGTRLLVL.

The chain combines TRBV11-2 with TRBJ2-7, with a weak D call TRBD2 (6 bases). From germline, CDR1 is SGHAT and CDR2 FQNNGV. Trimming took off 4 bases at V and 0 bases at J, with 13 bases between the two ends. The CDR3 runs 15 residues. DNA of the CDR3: TGTGCCAGCAGCTGGGGGACTCCGAGCTCCTACGAGCAGTACTTC. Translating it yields CASSWGTPSSYEQYF.

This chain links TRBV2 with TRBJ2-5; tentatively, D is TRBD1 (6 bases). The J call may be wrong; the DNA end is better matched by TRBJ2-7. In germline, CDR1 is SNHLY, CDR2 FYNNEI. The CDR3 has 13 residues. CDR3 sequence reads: CASSEGASYEQYF. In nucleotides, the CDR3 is TGTGCCAGCAGTGAGGGGGCCTCCTACGAGCAGTACTTC.

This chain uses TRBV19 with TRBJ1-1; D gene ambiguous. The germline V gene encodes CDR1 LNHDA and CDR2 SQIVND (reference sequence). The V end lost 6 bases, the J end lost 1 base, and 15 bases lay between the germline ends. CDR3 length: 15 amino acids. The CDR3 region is CASSPWQFPNTEAFF. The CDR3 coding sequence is TGTGCCAGTAGCCCCTGGCAGTTCCCGAACACTGAAGCTTTCTTT.